This entry lists 3 T cell receptor beta chains sequenced from one sample in a study of shared clonotypes between healthy human individuals. Only CD45RO-negative cells positively selected for CCR7 counted as naive CD8 cells, so terminally differentiated effector memory CD45RA+ cells were excluded. The method was immunoSEQ multiplex PCR; TCRdb's version includes in-frame clones alone and lacks a portion of them. The data hold approximately 740,000 clones, with around 92% observed a single time. Sample: naive CD8+ T cells sorted from blood. The receptors shown here come from a man aged 30-40 years in good health.

V usage is TRBV7-7 and J usage is TRBJ2-7; possible D gene TRBD1, 6 bases. V was cut by 5 bases and J by 2 bases, with 13 bases left in between. The CDR3 extends over 14 amino acids. Germline V lookup: CDR1 SSHAT, CDR2 FNYEAQ (reference sequence). The DNA of the CDR3 is TGTGCCAGCAGCCCCACAGGGAGAACCTACGAGCAGTACTTC. Amino acids: CASSPTGRTYEQYF.

V usage is TRBV11-2 and J usage is TRBJ1-1, with TRBD1 as a possible D gene (5 bases). In germline, CDR1 is SGHAT, CDR2 FQNNGV. The CDR3 has 15 amino acids. The ends were cut back, 7 bases at V and 3 bases at J, with 18 bases in the middle. DNA for the CDR3: TGTGCCAGCACGCCCCAGGCAGGGCGGCACACTGAAGCTTTCTTT. Protein: CASTPQAGRHTEAFF. Full variable domain (rest looked up from reference TRBV11-2 and TRBJ1-1): EAGVAQSPRYKIIEKRQSVAFWCNPISGHATLYWYQQILGQGPKLLIQFQNNGVVDDSQLPKDRFSAERLKGVDSTLKIQPAKLEDSAVYLCASTPQAGRHTEAFFGQGTRLTVV.

The sample holds one count of this clone. This rearrangement joins TRBV5-5 to TRBJ2-1; 13 nucleotides match TRBD2. This CDR3 has 15 amino acids. V shed 2 bases, J shed 8 bases, and the junction held 4 bases outside the gene matches. Per the germline V gene, CDR1 is SGHKS and CDR2 is YYEKEE (reference sequence). The CDR3 region is CASSFGTSGMDEQFF. The CDR3 coding sequence is TGTGCCAGCAGCTTTGGGACTAGCGGGATGGATGAGCAGTTCTTC.